This is a list of T cell receptor beta chains from one sample in a study of cytomegalovirus exposure and HLA in healthy donors. Assay used: immunoSEQ multiplex PCR; TCRdb lists only in-frame clones, some missing. The sample records 100,000 to 150,000 clones, 65% to 85% being singletons. Sequencing input: PBMCs. Source of these receptors: a man between 18 and 29 years old in good health and CMV-seropositive. The CDR3 runs from the conserved cysteine through the conserved F or W. The D gene is left open where the match is weak. For some rows the clone size is stated as once, few or many, or as a class when expanded; others skip it.

d_gene: -; v_gene: TRBV4-1; abundance: -; j_gene: TRBJ2-2; CDR3aa: CASSSQGLRTGELFF; CDR3nt: TGCGCCAGCAGCTCACAGGGATTGAGGACCGGGGAGCTGTTTTTT
d_gene: -; v_gene: TRBV7-2; abundance: -; j_gene: TRBJ2-1; CDR3aa: CASSYSSSEQFF; CDR3nt: TGTGCCAGCAGTTACTCGTCATCTGAGCAGTTCTTC
d_gene: -; v_gene: TRBV7-8; abundance: few; j_gene: TRBJ2-1; CDR3aa: CASSRQNEQFF; CDR3nt: TGTGCCAGCAGCCGACAGAATGAGCAGTTCTTC
d_gene: TRBD1; v_gene: TRBV30; abundance: once; j_gene: TRBJ2-7; CDR3aa: CAWSSQRTGFGYEQYF; CDR3nt: TGTGCCTGGAGTTCGCAACGGACAGGGTTTGGGTACGAGCAGTACTTC
d_gene: -; v_gene: TRBV27; abundance: -; j_gene: TRBJ2-7; CDR3aa: CASSSGWGYEQYF; CDR3nt: TGTGCCAGCAGTTCAGGGTGGGGCTACGAGCAGTACTTC
d_gene: TRBD1; v_gene: TRBV27; abundance: once; j_gene: TRBJ1-2; CDR3aa: CASSLRGRQGYTF; CDR3nt: TGTGCCAGCAGTCTCAGGGGGCGGCAGGGCTACACCTTC
d_gene: TRBD2; v_gene: TRBV7-2; abundance: -; j_gene: TRBJ2-5; CDR3aa: CASSLALRGGQETQYF; CDR3nt: TGTGCCAGCAGCTTAGCCCTGCGGGGGGGCCAAGAGACCCAGTACTTC
d_gene: -; v_gene: TRBV18; abundance: few; j_gene: TRBJ1-1; CDR3aa: CASSPDLGVRGTEAFF; CDR3nt: TGTGCCAGCTCACCAGATCTAGGGGTACGGGGGACTGAAGCTTTCTTT
d_gene: TRBD2; v_gene: TRBV4-3; abundance: -; j_gene: TRBJ2-3; CDR3aa: CASSQEWGGPGDTQYF; CDR3nt: TGCGCCAGCAGCCAAGAGTGGGGAGGGCCCGGTGATACGCAGTATTTT
d_gene: -; v_gene: TRBV10-3; abundance: once; j_gene: TRBJ1-6; CDR3aa: CAISEGVDGPLHF; CDR3nt: TGTGCCATCAGTGAAGGGGTTGATGGACCCCTCCACTTT
d_gene: -; v_gene: TRBV12-5; abundance: few; j_gene: TRBJ2-1; CDR3aa: CASGLARVGEQFF; CDR3nt: TGTGCTAGTGGTTTGGCCAGGGTAGGTGAGCAGTTCTTC
d_gene: -; v_gene: TRBV19; abundance: -; j_gene: TRBJ2-3; CDR3aa: CATSFRETDTQYF; CDR3nt: TGTGCCACCTCCTTCCGGGAGACAGATACGCAGTATTTT
d_gene: TRBD1; v_gene: TRBV27; abundance: -; j_gene: TRBJ2-5; CDR3aa: CASSRQGVETQYF; CDR3nt: TGTGCCAGCAGCCGACAGGGTGTAGAGACCCAGTACTTC
d_gene: TRBD1; v_gene: TRBV7-7; abundance: -; j_gene: TRBJ2-5; CDR3aa: CASSRDRPETQYF; CDR3nt: TGTGCCAGCAGCAGGGACAGGCCAGAGACCCAGTACTTC
d_gene: TRBD1; v_gene: TRBV5-6; abundance: -; j_gene: TRBJ2-7; CDR3aa: CASSLDRGPSYEQYF; CDR3nt: TGTGCCAGCAGCTTGGACAGGGGGCCTTCCTACGAGCAGTACTTC
d_gene: -; v_gene: TRBV6-6; abundance: -; j_gene: TRBJ1-5; CDR3aa: CASSPVGSNQPQHF; CDR3nt: TGTGCCAGCAGCCCAGTCGGGAGCAATCAGCCCCAGCATTTT
d_gene: TRBD2; v_gene: TRBV9; abundance: -; j_gene: TRBJ2-3; CDR3aa: CASSGSGGASLTDTQYF; CDR3nt: TGTGCCAGCAGCGGTAGCGGGGGGGCTTCGTTGACAGATACGCAGTATTTT
d_gene: TRBD1; v_gene: TRBV30; abundance: -; j_gene: TRBJ2-2; CDR3aa: CAWGSAGGATGELFF; CDR3nt: TGTGCCTGGGGGTCCGCAGGGGGCGCGACCGGGGAGCTGTTTTTT
d_gene: -; v_gene: TRBV5-5; abundance: -; j_gene: TRBJ2-7; CDR3aa: CASSLQQGTISYEQYF; CDR3nt: TGTGCCAGCAGCTTGCAACAGGGCACGATCTCCTACGAGCAGTACTTC
d_gene: -; v_gene: TRBV18; abundance: -; j_gene: TRBJ2-3; CDR3aa: CASSPAPKGSGTDTQYF; CDR3nt: TGTGCCAGCTCACCAGCACCTAAGGGGTCCGGGACAGATACGCAGTATTTT
d_gene: -; v_gene: TRBV15; abundance: -; j_gene: TRBJ2-2; CDR3aa: CATSRATLTGELFF; CDR3nt: TGTGCCACCAGCAGGGCGACACTCACCGGGGAGCTGTTTTTT
d_gene: TRBD1; v_gene: TRBV6-1; abundance: medium-sized; j_gene: TRBJ2-5; CDR3aa: CASSEGTGTVETQYF; CDR3nt: TGTGCCAGCAGTGAGGGAACCGGGACAGTGGAGACCCAGTACTTC
d_gene: TRBD1; v_gene: TRBV4-2; abundance: -; j_gene: TRBJ1-2; CDR3aa: CASSQVPGQIFYGYTF; CDR3nt: TGTGCCAGCAGCCAAGTTCCGGGACAGATATTCTATGGCTACACCTTC
d_gene: -; v_gene: TRBV9; abundance: -; j_gene: TRBJ1-1; CDR3aa: CASSGGLPRQTMNTEAFF; CDR3nt: TGTGCCAGCAGCGGGGGCCTCCCCCGGCAAACTATGAACACTGAAGCTTTCTTT
d_gene: -; v_gene: TRBV7-2; abundance: -; j_gene: TRBJ2-3; CDR3aa: CASSLDRQRTDTQYF; CDR3nt: TGTGCCAGCAGCTTAGATCGACAGAGGACAGATACGCAGTATTTT
d_gene: TRBD2; v_gene: TRBV15; abundance: -; j_gene: TRBJ2-1; CDR3aa: CATSRTGTSGGAHNEQFF; CDR3nt: TGTGCCACCAGCAGAACCGGGACTAGCGGGGGGGCCCACAATGAGCAGTTCTTC
d_gene: -; v_gene: TRBV19; abundance: -; j_gene: TRBJ2-7; CDR3aa: CASSLAATYEQYF; CDR3nt: TGTGCCAGTAGTCTGGCGGCGACCTACGAGCAGTACTTC
d_gene: -; v_gene: TRBV19; abundance: -; j_gene: TRBJ1-2; CDR3aa: CASNQDRLGGYTF; CDR3nt: TGTGCCAGTAACCAAGACAGGTTGGGGGGCTACACCTTC
d_gene: TRBD1; v_gene: TRBV5-1; abundance: -; j_gene: TRBJ2-3; CDR3aa: CASSLLPGGSTDTQYF; CDR3nt: TGCGCCAGCAGCTTGCTGCCAGGGGGCAGCACAGATACGCAGTATTTT
d_gene: TRBD1; v_gene: TRBV30; abundance: -; j_gene: TRBJ2-7; CDR3aa: CAWDPGTGSEEQYF; CDR3nt: TGTGCCTGGGACCCCGGGACAGGGTCGGAGGAGCAGTACTTC
d_gene: TRBD1; v_gene: TRBV7-9; abundance: -; j_gene: TRBJ1-1; CDR3aa: CSSSSRDRGFRMNTEAFF; CDR3nt: TGTTCCAGCAGTTCCCGGGACAGGGGTTTTCGAATGAACACTGAAGCTTTCTTT
d_gene: TRBD2; v_gene: TRBV19; abundance: once; j_gene: TRBJ2-1; CDR3aa: CASSPSGDNEQFF; CDR3nt: TGTGCCAGTAGTCCTAGCGGGGACAATGAGCAGTTCTTC
d_gene: -; v_gene: TRBV7-8; abundance: -; j_gene: TRBJ1-1; CDR3aa: CASSLGGRVFEAFF; CDR3nt: TGTGCCAGCAGCTTAGGTGGCAGGGTTTTTGAAGCTTTCTTT
d_gene: -; v_gene: TRBV6-6; abundance: -; j_gene: TRBJ1-6; CDR3aa: CASSPEVYRSPLHF; CDR3nt: TGTGCCAGCAGCCCTGAGGTGTATCGATCACCCCTCCACTTT
d_gene: -; v_gene: TRBV11-2; abundance: -; j_gene: TRBJ2-4; CDR3aa: CASSRLLAKNIQYF; CDR3nt: TGTGCCAGCAGCAGATTACTAGCCAAAAACATTCAGTACTTC
d_gene: TRBD2; v_gene: TRBV12-5; abundance: -; j_gene: TRBJ2-3; CDR3aa: CASGFSPAGGEYTDTQYF; CDR3nt: TGTGCTAGTGGTTTCAGTCCGGCGGGGGGCGAATACACAGATACGCAGTATTTT
d_gene: TRBD1; v_gene: TRBV30; abundance: -; j_gene: TRBJ1-2; CDR3aa: CAWSVQGDGYTF; CDR3nt: TGTGCCTGGAGTGTACAGGGGGATGGCTACACCTTC
d_gene: -; v_gene: TRBV7-9; abundance: few; j_gene: TRBJ2-7; CDR3aa: CSSSRLDSRLYEQYF; CDR3nt: TGTTCCAGCAGCCGGTTGGACTCACGACTCTACGAGCAGTACTTC
d_gene: -; v_gene: TRBV7-2; abundance: -; j_gene: TRBJ2-1; CDR3aa: CASSSETRDEQFF; CDR3nt: TGTGCCAGCAGCTCCGAGACTAGAGATGAGCAGTTCTTC
d_gene: TRBD2; v_gene: TRBV5-6; abundance: -; j_gene: TRBJ2-5; CDR3aa: CASSKGLARETQYF; CDR3nt: TGTGCCAGCAGCAAGGGACTAGCCCGGGAGACCCAGTACTTC
d_gene: -; v_gene: TRBV6-6; abundance: -; j_gene: TRBJ2-7; CDR3aa: CASSKDGGYEQYF; CDR3nt: TGTGCCAGCAGTAAGGACGGAGGGTACGAGCAGTACTTC
d_gene: -; v_gene: TRBV12-5; abundance: -; j_gene: TRBJ2-5; CDR3aa: CASGAPGWNHQETQYF; CDR3nt: TGTGCTAGTGGTGCCCCGGGATGGAACCATCAAGAGACCCAGTACTTC
d_gene: TRBD2; v_gene: TRBV7-7; abundance: -; j_gene: TRBJ2-5; CDR3aa: CASSSGLAGVQETQYF; CDR3nt: TGTGCCAGCAGCTCGGGACTAGCGGGGGTACAAGAGACCCAGTACTTC
d_gene: -; v_gene: TRBV7-8; abundance: -; j_gene: TRBJ2-2; CDR3aa: CASSLRAREGGELFF; CDR3nt: TGTGCCAGCAGCCTCCGGGCCAGGGAAGGCGGGGAGCTGTTTTTT
d_gene: -; v_gene: TRBV29-1; abundance: -; j_gene: TRBJ2-5; CDR3aa: CSAMYVRPGRQETQYF; CDR3nt: TGCAGCGCCATGTATGTCCGGCCAGGCCGGCAAGAGACCCAGTACTTC
d_gene: -; v_gene: TRBV7-2; abundance: -; j_gene: TRBJ1-3; CDR3aa: CASSLGEVSGNTIYF; CDR3nt: TGTGCCAGCAGCTTAGGTGAGGTGTCTGGAAACACCATATATTTT
d_gene: -; v_gene: TRBV30; abundance: -; j_gene: TRBJ2-1; CDR3aa: CAWSGSAGPEQFF; CDR3nt: TGTGCCTGGAGTGGCTCCGCGGGACCTGAGCAGTTCTTC
d_gene: -; v_gene: TRBV9; abundance: -; j_gene: TRBJ2-5; CDR3aa: CASSSGRTQYF; CDR3nt: TGTGCCAGCAGCTCAGGCCGCACCCAGTACTTC
d_gene: -; v_gene: TRBV28; abundance: -; j_gene: TRBJ1-5; CDR3aa: CASSPSGTSSGNQPQHF; CDR3nt: TGTGCCAGCAGCCCCTCCGGGACATCGAGCGGCAATCAGCCCCAGCATTTT
d_gene: TRBD2; v_gene: TRBV11-2; abundance: -; j_gene: TRBJ2-1; CDR3aa: CASSLVRKRTSGSVYEQFF; CDR3nt: TGTGCCAGCAGCTTAGTAAGAAAACGGACTAGCGGGAGTGTCTATGAGCAGTTCTTC
d_gene: -; v_gene: TRBV11-2; abundance: -; j_gene: TRBJ2-7; CDR3aa: CASSLSMGHSYEQYF; CDR3nt: TGTGCCAGCAGCTTAAGTATGGGACATTCCTACGAGCAGTACTTC
d_gene: -; v_gene: TRBV6-5; abundance: once; j_gene: TRBJ2-1; CDR3aa: CASRSPREEANEQFF; CDR3nt: TGTGCCAGCAGATCCCCCCGGGAAGAGGCCAATGAGCAGTTCTTC
d_gene: -; v_gene: TRBV7-9; abundance: -; j_gene: TRBJ2-7; CDR3aa: CASSFGTWGLEQYF; CDR3nt: TGTGCCAGCAGCTTTGGGACTTGGGGCCTCGAGCAGTACTTC
d_gene: -; v_gene: TRBV19; abundance: -; j_gene: TRBJ1-2; CDR3aa: CASTRGGAYGYTF; CDR3nt: TGTGCCAGTACCCGAGGGGGAGCCTATGGCTACACCTTC
d_gene: -; v_gene: TRBV19; abundance: -; j_gene: TRBJ2-2; CDR3aa: CASSIVSRSGDTGELFF; CDR3nt: TGTGCCAGTAGTATAGTGTCACGGTCAGGGGACACCGGGGAGCTGTTTTTT
d_gene: -; v_gene: TRBV19; abundance: -; j_gene: TRBJ1-2; CDR3aa: CASSIDRARRDGYTF; CDR3nt: TGTGCCAGTAGTATAGACCGGGCCCGGCGGGATGGCTACACCTTC